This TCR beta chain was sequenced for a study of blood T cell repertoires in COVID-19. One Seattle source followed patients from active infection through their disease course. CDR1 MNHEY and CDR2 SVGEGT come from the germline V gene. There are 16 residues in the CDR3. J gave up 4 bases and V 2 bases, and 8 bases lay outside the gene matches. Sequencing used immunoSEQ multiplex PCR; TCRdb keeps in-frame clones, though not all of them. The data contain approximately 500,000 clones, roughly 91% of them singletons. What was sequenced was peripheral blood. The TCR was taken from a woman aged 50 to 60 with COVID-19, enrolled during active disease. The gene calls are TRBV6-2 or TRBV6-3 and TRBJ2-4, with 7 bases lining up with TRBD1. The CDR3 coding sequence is TGTGCCAGCAGTTACCCCCAGGGACAGTCAAAAAACATTCAGTACTTC. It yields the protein CASSYPQGQSKNIQYF.